The 5 T cell receptor beta chains below all came from one sample that was sequenced in a study of cytomegalovirus exposure and HLA in healthy donors (dated by TCRdb to about 2017). Libraries were prepared through the immunoSEQ multiplex PCR assay. A mixture of 60 forward primers for TCR Vbeta segments and 13 reverse primers for TCR Jbeta segments was used in the multiplex PCR. The immuneACCESS repertoire file appears here via TCRdb, limited to in-frame rearrangements. These files lack a portion of the clones; in checked studies, under half of the deficit traces to unresolved V genes, and the cause of the others is not known. This sample gives some 200,000 clones in total; 60% to 80% of them show up just once. The ten top clones hold around 2% of the sample. The sample taken for sequencing was PBMCs. The receptors originated from a man between 18 and 35 years old in good health and CMV-seronegative.

This sequence joins TRBV19 and TRBJ1-1, with D maybe TRBD1 (6 bases). Trimming cost V 3 bases and J 5 bases, with 13 bases left between them. The germline V gene encodes CDR1 LNHDA and CDR2 SQIVND (reference sequence). CDR3 size: 14 residues. The CDR3 here is CASSIQGRGTEAFF. The CDR3 DNA is TGTGCCAGTAGTATTCAGGGGAGGGGAACTGAAGCTTTCTTT.

The chain joins TRBV7-2 to TRBJ2-1, with D uncertain. This CDR3 is built from 15 residues. Germline CDR1 is SGHTA and CDR2 is FQGNSA. V gave up 1 base and J gave up 0 bases, with 7 bases separating them. The chain's CDR3 is CASSLDISSYNEQFF. In DNA, the CDR3 is TGTGCCAGCAGCTTAGACATAAGCTCCTACAATGAGCAGTTCTTC.

The V gene is TRBV5-1, the J gene TRBJ2-3; 8 bases match TRBD1. The germline gives CDR1 SGHRS, CDR2 YFSETQ. CDR3 length: 16 residues. After removal of 0 bases from V and 1 base from J, the junction contained 4 bases not matched to a gene. CDR3 coding DNA: TGCGCCAGCAGCTTGGCCGGGACAGGAGGCACAGATACGCAGTATTTT. Amino acid sequence: CASSLAGTGGTDTQYF.

The chain couples TRBV7-3 to TRBJ2-3; D not certain. CDR3 length equals 12 residues. With 1 base removed from V and 6 bases from J, the gap between germline ends came to 5 bases. Germline lookup yields CDR1 SGHTA and CDR2 FQGTGA. The CDR3 sequence: CASSLNLDTQYF. The CDR3 DNA is TGTGCCAGCAGCTTAAATCTCGATACGCAGTATTTT.

This clone was seen a few times. The chain employs TRBV7-2 and TRBJ1-5; D call uncertain. CDR1 is SGHTA and CDR2 is FQGNSA in the germline V gene. Trimming cost V 5 bases and J 7 bases, with 15 bases left between them. This CDR3 spans 14 amino acids. CDR3 sequence reads: CASSPGRGGQPQHF. The CDR3 bases are TGTGCCAGCAGCCCAGGCCGGGGTGGCCAGCCCCAGCATTTT.